A selection of T cell receptor beta chains follows, all from one sample in a study of control samples from healthy donors and cancer patients. Measured with immunoSEQ multiplex PCR; TCRdb has only the in-frame clones, and not every one. Among roughly 34,000 clones listed, 85% to 90% were seen once. Sequenced input: PBMCs. The receptors derive from a woman in her thirties or forties with lung cancer. Both conserved end residues are part of each CDR3. A D gene is named only where the DNA matches it firmly. Not every row has a clone size; where given, it reads once, few, many or a size class.

>TRBV11-2|NA|TRBJ1-5|NA
TGTGCCAGCAGCTTATCAGGGGACCATCGGCCCCAGCATTTT
CASSLSGDHRPQHF
>TRBV10-3|NA|TRBJ1-2|NA
TGTGCCATCAGTGTCGACGATAGTTCCGTTAACTATGGCTACACCTTC
CAISVDDSSVNYGYTF
>TRBV9|NA|TRBJ1-3|NA
TGTGCCAGCAGCGTAGTTCCCCTGGCAGTCGCGAGTGGAAACACCATATATTTT
CASSVVPLAVASGNTIYF
>TRBV5-1|NA|TRBJ2-1|few
TGCGCCAGCCACCGGGGTTCCTACAATGAGCAGTTCTTC
CASHRGSYNEQFF
>TRBV2|NA|TRBJ2-7|once
TGTGCCAGCAGTGCCTGGAGAGGTCGCGAGCAGTACTTC
CASSAWRGREQYF
>TRBV28|NA|TRBJ1-1|NA
TGTGCCAGCATAGGGGGGAACACTGAAGCTTTCTTT
CASIGGNTEAFF
>TRBV5-5|NA|TRBJ1-3|NA
TGTGCCAGCGGTCTTGATCCCTCTGGAAACACCATATATTTT
CASGLDPSGNTIYF
>TRBV18|NA|TRBJ1-3|once
TGTGCCAGCTCACCCTTTGGTTCCCCCGGAAACACCATATATTTT
CASSPFGSPGNTIYF
>TRBV5-1|TRBD2|TRBJ2-3|once
TGCGCCAGCAGCCCATGGACTAGCGGGGGGGGTTCAGATACGCAGTATTTT
CASSPWTSGGGSDTQYF
>TRBV6-2/TRBV6-3|NA|TRBJ1-5|NA
TGTGCCAGCAGTTACCCGGGGTGGAATCAGCCCCAGCATTTT
CASSYPGWNQPQHF
>TRBV24-1|NA|TRBJ1-1|NA
TGTGCCACCAGTGGTGGCCCGGGAGGCACTGAAGCTTTCTTT
CATSGGPGGTEAFF
>TRBV4-3|NA|TRBJ2-6|NA
TGCGCCAGCAGCCAAGATGGGTATGACTCTGGGGCCAACGTCCTGACTTTC
CASSQDGYDSGANVLTF
>TRBV6-5|NA|TRBJ2-1|NA
TGTGCCACGCCGGGACACCTTACCTACAATGAGCAGTTCTTC
CATPGHLTYNEQFF
>TRBV9|NA|TRBJ1-2|NA
TGTGCCAGCAGCCTTTTGACAGCACAGAACTATGGCTACACCTTC
CASSLLTAQNYGYTF
>TRBV23-1|NA|TRBJ2-5|NA
TGCGCCAGCAGTCAACACGACGTCCCGGAGTTAACCCAGTACTTC
CASSQHDVPELTQYF
>TRBV3-1/TRBV3-2|NA|TRBJ1-1|NA
TGTGCCAGCAGCCAGGCCCCATCGCGGGAAGCTTTCTTT
CASSQAPSREAFF
>TRBV6-5|NA|TRBJ1-5|NA
TGTGCCAGCAGTTACTCAGACCGTAGCAATCAGCCCCAGCATTTT
CASSYSDRSNQPQHF
>TRBV7-9|TRBD1|TRBJ1-5|NA
TGTGCCAGCAGCCCCACGACAGGGAAGGGCAATCAGCCCCAGCATTTT
CASSPTTGKGNQPQHF
>TRBV30|NA|TRBJ1-6|few
TGTGCCTGGAACTTACAAGTAGGAAATTCACCCCTCCACTTT
CAWNLQVGNSPLHF
>TRBV11-3|NA|TRBJ1-3|NA
TGTGCCAGCAGCTCAGCTAGGGACAACACCATATATTTT
CASSSARDNTIYF
>TRBV2|TRBD1|TRBJ1-6|NA
TGTGCCAGCAGTTTCCTGGGGGACAGGGTCAATTCACCCCTCCACTTT
CASSFLGDRVNSPLHF
>TRBV4-3|TRBD1|TRBJ2-1|NA
TGCGCCAGCAGCCAAGATCTAGTCCGGGGACAGGGTATGAATGAGCAGTTCTTC
CASSQDLVRGQGMNEQFF
>TRBV29-1|NA|TRBJ1-4|once
TGCAGCGCGCAAGGGGGTGAAAAACTGTTTTTT
CSAQGGEKLFF
>TRBV10-3|NA|TRBJ1-6|few
TGTGCCATCAGTGCCGGGGATTCGGATAATTCACCCCTCCACTTT
CAISAGDSDNSPLHF
>TRBV2|NA|TRBJ2-5|NA
TGTGCCAGCAACACCAGGGAGCAAGAGACCCAGTACTTC
CASNTREQETQYF
>TRBV7-2|NA|TRBJ1-2|NA
TGTGCCAGCAGCCATCTAGACAGAGCTGGGTCTTATGGCTACACCTTC
CASSHLDRAGSYGYTF
>TRBV5-4|TRBD1|TRBJ1-2|NA
TGTGCCAGCAGCTCACAAGTACAGGGGATCTATGGCTACACCTTC
CASSSQVQGIYGYTF
>TRBV7-2|TRBD2|TRBJ2-3|few
TGTGCCAGCAGCCCCTGGACTAGCGGCACAGATACGCAGTATTTT
CASSPWTSGTDTQYF
>TRBV30|TRBD1|TRBJ1-1|NA
TGTGCCTGGAGTCTCCCAGGGGGAGTGACTGAAGCTTTCTTT
CAWSLPGGVTEAFF
>TRBV6-6|NA|TRBJ2-1|NA
TGTGCCAGCAAAGGGGGGGCCGGTGGTGAGCAGTTCTTC
CASKGGAGGEQFF
>TRBV7-2|NA|TRBJ1-3|few
TGTGCCAGCAGAGTGCAGGGTCCATCTGGAAACACCATATATTTT
CASRVQGPSGNTIYF
>TRBV15|TRBD2|TRBJ2-3|NA
TGTGCCACCAGCGGACTAGCGGGGGGGCCAGATACGCAGTATTTT
CATSGLAGGPDTQYF
>TRBV7-2|NA|TRBJ2-2|NA
TGTGCCAGCAGCTTAGAACAGGACGAGGGGGAGCTGTTTTTT
CASSLEQDEGELFF
>TRBV19|NA|TRBJ1-4|NA
TGTGCCAGTAGTATCGGGGGGGGAGATGAAAAACTGTTTTTT
CASSIGGGDEKLFF
>TRBV6-5|NA|TRBJ1-2|NA
TGTGCCAGCAGGAGCGACCGGCGGGGCTATGGCTACACCTTC
CASRSDRRGYGYTF
>TRBV11-3|NA|TRBJ2-3|few
TGTGCCAGCAGCTTAGATCTGGTAACAGATACGCAGTATTTT
CASSLDLVTDTQYF
>TRBV3-1/TRBV3-2|TRBD2|TRBJ2-1|NA
TGTGCCAGCAGCAGAAGCGGGGGGGCTTCTTACAATGAGCAGTTCTTC
CASSRSGGASYNEQFF
>TRBV7-9|NA|TRBJ1-2|NA
TGTGCCAGCAGCGAAGGGGGTTTCGGGGGCCGTTCTTCTAACTATGGCTACACCTTC
CASSEGGFGGRSSNYGYTF
>TRBV29-1|NA|TRBJ2-7|once
TGCAGCGTCCGACAGGCCTCCTACGAGCAGTACTTC
CSVRQASYEQYF
>TRBV3-1/TRBV3-2|TRBD1|TRBJ2-3|NA
TGTGCCAGCAGCCAACTAGGCAGGGGGCATTCAGATACGCAGTATTTT
CASSQLGRGHSDTQYF
>TRBV24-1|TRBD1|TRBJ2-2|NA
TGTGCCACCAGTGATACGGGACAGGGAAACACCGGGGAGCTGTTTTTT
CATSDTGQGNTGELFF
>TRBV7-9|TRBD2|TRBJ2-1|NA
TGTGCCAGCAGCTTAGGGCGGGGGAACAATGAGCAGTTCTTC
CASSLGRGNNEQFF
>TRBV19|NA|TRBJ2-7|NA
TGTGCCAGTAGTCGGACGATCTCCGCCTACGAGCAGTACTTC
CASSRTISAYEQYF
>TRBV6-5|NA|TRBJ1-2|NA
TGTGCCAGCATCGACTTTTATTATGGCTACACCTTC
CASIDFYYGYTF
>TRBV6-5|NA|TRBJ1-1|NA
TGTGCCAGCAGTTCACTGGGGGCTCGCGGCACTGAAGCTTTCTTT
CASSSLGARGTEAFF
>TRBV27|NA|TRBJ1-5|NA
TGTGCCAGCAGTTATCGGGGGGTCGGTCAGCCCCAGCATTTT
CASSYRGVGQPQHF